This TCR beta chain was identified in a study of OX40 agonist ivuxolimab in advanced cancers. Study-wide points: Nonresponders, in some cases, also had low normalized T-cell clonal expansion.

Profiling relied on immunoSEQ multiplex PCR, and the TCRdb table lists in-frame clones only, not all of them. This sample yields about 79,000 clones, of which 88% are seen a single time; around 4.1% belongs to the top ten. Germline V CDR1 and CDR2: MNHEY, SVGAGI. V lost 5 bases and J lost 3; bases outside the gene matches: 6. The CDR3 sequence is 15 residues long. A remark on this clone: Its specificity is unknown.

At baseline, cycle 4 day 1, and cycle 7 day 1, blood was sampled. Source: CD4+ or CD8+ T cells sorted from blood, taken in a trial of the OX40 agonist ivuxolimab. This clonotype was sampled from an adult with an advanced solid tumor such as melanoma, head and neck, liver or kidney cancer. The chain carries TRBV6-5 and TRBJ2-7; the match to TRBD2 covers 11 bases. The CDR3 DNA follows: TGTGCCAGCAGTGCCAGACTAGCGGGAAACTACGAGCAGTACTTC. Its protein product is CASSARLAGNYEQYF.